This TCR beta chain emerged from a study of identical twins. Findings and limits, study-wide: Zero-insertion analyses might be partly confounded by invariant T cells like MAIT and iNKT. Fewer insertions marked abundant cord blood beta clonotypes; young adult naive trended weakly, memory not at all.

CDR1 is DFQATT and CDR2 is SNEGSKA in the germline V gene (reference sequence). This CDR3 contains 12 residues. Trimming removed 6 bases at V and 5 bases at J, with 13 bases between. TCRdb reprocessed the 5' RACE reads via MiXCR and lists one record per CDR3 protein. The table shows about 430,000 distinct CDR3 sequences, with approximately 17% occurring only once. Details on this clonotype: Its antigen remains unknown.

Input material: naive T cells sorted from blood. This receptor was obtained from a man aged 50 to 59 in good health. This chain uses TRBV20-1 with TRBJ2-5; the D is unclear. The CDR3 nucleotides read TGCAGTGCATCGAATAGTGGTGAGACCCAGTACTTC. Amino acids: CSASNSGETQYF.